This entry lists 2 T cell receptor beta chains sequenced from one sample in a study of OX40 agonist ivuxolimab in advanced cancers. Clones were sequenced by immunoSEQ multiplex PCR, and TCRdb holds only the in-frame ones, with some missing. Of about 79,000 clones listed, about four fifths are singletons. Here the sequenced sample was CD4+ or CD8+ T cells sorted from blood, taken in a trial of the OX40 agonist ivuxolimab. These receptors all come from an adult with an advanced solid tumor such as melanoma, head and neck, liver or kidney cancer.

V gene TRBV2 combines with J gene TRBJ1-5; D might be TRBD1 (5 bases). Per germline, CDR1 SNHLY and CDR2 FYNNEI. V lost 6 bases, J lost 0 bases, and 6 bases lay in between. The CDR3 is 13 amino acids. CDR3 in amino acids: CASRGDSNQPQHF. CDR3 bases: TGTGCCAGCAGGGGGGATAGCAATCAGCCCCAGCATTTT. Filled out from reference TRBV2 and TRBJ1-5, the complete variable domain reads EPEVTQTPSHQVTQMGQEVILRCVPISNHLYFYWYRQILGQKVEFLVSFYNNEISEKSEIFDDQFSVERPDGSNFTLKIRSTKLEDSAMYFCASRGDSNQPQHFGDGTRLSIL.

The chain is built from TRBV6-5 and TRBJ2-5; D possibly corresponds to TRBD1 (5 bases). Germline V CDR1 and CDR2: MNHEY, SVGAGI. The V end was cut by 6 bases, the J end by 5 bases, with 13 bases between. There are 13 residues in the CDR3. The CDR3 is CASRLQESETQYF. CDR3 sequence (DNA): TGTGCCAGCAGGCTACAGGAATCCGAGACCCAGTACTTC.